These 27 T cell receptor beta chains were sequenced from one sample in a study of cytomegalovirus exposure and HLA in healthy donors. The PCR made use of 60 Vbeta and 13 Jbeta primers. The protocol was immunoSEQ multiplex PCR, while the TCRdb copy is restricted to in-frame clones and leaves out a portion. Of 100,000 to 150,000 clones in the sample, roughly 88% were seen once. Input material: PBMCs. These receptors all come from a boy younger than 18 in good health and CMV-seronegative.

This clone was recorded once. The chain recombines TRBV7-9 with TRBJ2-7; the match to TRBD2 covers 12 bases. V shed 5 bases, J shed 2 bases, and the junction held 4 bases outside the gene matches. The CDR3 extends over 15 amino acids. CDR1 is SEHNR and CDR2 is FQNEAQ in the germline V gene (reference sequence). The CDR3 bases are TGTGCCAGCAGCGATCCTAGCGGGAGGGCCTACGAGCAGTACTTC. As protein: CASSDPSGRAYEQYF. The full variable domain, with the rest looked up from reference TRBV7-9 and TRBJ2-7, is DTGVSQNPRHKITKRGQNVTFRCDPISEHNRLYWYRQTLGQGPEFLTYFQNEAQLEKSRLLSDRFSAERPKGSFSTLEIQRTEQGDSAMYLCASSDPSGRAYEQYFGPGTRLTVT.

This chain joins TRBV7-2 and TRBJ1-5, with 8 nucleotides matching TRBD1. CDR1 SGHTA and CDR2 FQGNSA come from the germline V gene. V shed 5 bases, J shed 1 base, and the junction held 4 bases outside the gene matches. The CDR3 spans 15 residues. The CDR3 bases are TGTGCCAGCAGCCGGACAGGGTTAAGCAATCAGCCCCAGCATTTT. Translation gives CASSRTGLSNQPQHF. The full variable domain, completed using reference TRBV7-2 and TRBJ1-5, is GAGVSQSPSNKVTEKGKDVELRCDPISGHTALYWYRQSLGQGLEFLIYFQGNSAPDKSGLPSDRFSAERTGGSVSTLTIQRTQQEDSAVYLCASSRTGLSNQPQHFGDGTRLSIL.

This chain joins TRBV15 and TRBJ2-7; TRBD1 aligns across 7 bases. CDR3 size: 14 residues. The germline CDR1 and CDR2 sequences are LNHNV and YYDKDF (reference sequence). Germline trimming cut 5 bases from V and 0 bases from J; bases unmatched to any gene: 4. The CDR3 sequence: CATSRDRASYEQYF. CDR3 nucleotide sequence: TGTGCCACCAGCCGGGACAGAGCCTCCTACGAGCAGTACTTC.

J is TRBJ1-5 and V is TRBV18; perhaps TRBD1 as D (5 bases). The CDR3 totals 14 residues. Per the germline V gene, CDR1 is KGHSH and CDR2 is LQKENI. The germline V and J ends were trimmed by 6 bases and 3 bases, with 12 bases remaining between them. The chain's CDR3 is CASSFDSHNQPQHF. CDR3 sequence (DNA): TGTGCCAGCTCCTTCGACAGCCACAATCAGCCCCAGCATTTT.

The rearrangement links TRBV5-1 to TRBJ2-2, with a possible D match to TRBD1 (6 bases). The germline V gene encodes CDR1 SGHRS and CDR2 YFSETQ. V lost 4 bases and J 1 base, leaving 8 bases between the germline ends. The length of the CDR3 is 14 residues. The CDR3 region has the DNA TGCGCCAGCAGCACGACAGGGAACACCGGGGAGCTGTTTTTT. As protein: CASSTTGNTGELFF.

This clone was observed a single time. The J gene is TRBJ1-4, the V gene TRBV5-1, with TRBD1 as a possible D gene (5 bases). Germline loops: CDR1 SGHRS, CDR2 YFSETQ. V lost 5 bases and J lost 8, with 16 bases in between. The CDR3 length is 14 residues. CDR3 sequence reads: CASSVWGGSEKLFF. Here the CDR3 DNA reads TGCGCCAGCAGTGTATGGGGGGGGTCGGAAAAACTGTTTTTT.

CDR3 DNA sequence: TGTGCCAGCAGCGGGGGACAGCCAAGTATGAACACTGAAGCTTTCTTT. This codes for CASSGGQPSMNTEAFF. The V and J genes are TRBV7-6 and TRBJ1-1, with 7 positions matching TRBD1. V gave up 5 bases and J gave up 0 bases; unmatched junction bases: 9. CDR1 SGHVS and CDR2 FNYEAQ come from the germline V gene. The CDR3 loop spans 16 amino acids.

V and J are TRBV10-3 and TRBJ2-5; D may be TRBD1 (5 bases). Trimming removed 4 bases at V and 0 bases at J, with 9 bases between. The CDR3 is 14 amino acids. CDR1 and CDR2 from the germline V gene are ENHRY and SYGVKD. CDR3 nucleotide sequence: TGTGCCATCAGTGCAACAGGCGACCAAGAGACCCAGTACTTC. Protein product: CAISATGDQETQYF.

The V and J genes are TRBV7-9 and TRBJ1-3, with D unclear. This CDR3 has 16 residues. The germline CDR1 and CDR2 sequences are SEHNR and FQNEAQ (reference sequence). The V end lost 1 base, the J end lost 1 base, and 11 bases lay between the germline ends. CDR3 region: CASSLVWGGSGNTIYF. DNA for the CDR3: TGTGCCAGCAGCTTAGTGTGGGGAGGATCTGGAAACACCATATATTTT.

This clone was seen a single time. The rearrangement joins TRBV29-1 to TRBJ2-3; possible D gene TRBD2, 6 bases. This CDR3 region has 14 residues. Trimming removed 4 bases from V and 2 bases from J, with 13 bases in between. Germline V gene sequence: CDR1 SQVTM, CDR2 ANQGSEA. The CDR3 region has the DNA TGCAGCGTTGGAGCGGGTATACACACAGATACGCAGTATTTT. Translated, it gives CSVGAGIHTDTQYF.

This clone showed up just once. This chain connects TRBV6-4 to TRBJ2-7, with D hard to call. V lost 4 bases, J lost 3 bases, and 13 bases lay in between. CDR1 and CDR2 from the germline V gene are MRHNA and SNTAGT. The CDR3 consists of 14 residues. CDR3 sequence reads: CASSASPTDYEQYF. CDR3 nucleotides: TGTGCCAGCAGTGCCAGTCCTACAGACTACGAGCAGTACTTC.

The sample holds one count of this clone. The CDR3, as DNA: TGTGCCAGCAGTCCTATCACAGGGTTAAATGAGCAGTTCTTC. It yields the protein CASSPITGLNEQFF. The chain links TRBV6-6 to TRBJ2-1, with a possible D match to TRBD1 (6 bases). Between the trimmed V and J ends, which lost 5 bases and 7 bases, there was a span of 15 bases. The CDR3 contains 14 residues. Germline V lookup: CDR1 MNHNY, CDR2 SVGAGI (reference sequence).

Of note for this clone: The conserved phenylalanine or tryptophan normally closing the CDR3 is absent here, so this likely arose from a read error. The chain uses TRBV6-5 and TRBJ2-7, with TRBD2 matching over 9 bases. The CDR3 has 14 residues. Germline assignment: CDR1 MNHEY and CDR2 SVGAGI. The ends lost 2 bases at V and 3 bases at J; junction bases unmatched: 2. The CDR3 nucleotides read TGTGCCAGCAGTTACGATAGCGGGGGCTACGAGCAGTACCTC. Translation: CASSYDSGGYEQYL.

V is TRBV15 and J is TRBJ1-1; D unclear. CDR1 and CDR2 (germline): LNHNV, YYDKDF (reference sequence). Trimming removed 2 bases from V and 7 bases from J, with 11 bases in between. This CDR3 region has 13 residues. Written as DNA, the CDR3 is TGTGCCACCAGCAGATCATTCGGCGGTGAAGCTTTCTTT. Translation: CATSRSFGGEAFF.

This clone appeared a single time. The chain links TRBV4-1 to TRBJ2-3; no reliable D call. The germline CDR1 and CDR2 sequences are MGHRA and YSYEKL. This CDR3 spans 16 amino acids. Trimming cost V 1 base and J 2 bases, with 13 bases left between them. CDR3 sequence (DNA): TGCGCCAGCAGCCAAGGGCTGACAACGTTCACAGATACGCAGTATTTT. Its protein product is CASSQGLTTFTDTQYF.

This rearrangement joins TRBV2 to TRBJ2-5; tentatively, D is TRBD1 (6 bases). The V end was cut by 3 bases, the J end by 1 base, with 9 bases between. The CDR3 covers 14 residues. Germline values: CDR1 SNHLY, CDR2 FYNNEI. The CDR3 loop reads CASSERTAQETQYF. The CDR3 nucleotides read TGTGCCAGCAGTGAGAGGACAGCCCAAGAGACCCAGTACTTC.

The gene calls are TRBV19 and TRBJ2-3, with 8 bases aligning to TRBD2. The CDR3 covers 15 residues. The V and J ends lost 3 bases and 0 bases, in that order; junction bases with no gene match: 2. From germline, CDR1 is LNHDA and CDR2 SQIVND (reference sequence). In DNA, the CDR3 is TGTGCCAGTAGTATGTGCGGGAGGAGCACAGATACGCAGTATTTT. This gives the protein CASSMCGRSTDTQYF.

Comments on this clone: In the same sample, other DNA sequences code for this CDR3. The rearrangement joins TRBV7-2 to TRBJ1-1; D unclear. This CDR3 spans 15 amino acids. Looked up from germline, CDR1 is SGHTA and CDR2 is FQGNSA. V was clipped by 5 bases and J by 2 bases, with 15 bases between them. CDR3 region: CASSIENSGNTEAFF. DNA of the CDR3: TGTGCCAGCAGCATAGAGAATTCAGGTAACACTGAAGCTTTCTTT.

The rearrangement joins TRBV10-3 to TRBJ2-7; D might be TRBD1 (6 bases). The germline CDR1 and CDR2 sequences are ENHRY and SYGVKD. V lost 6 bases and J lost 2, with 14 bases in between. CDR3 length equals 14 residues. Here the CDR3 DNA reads TGTGCCATCAGCTTACAGGGCAGCGCCTACGAGCAGTACTTC. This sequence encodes CAISLQGSAYEQYF.

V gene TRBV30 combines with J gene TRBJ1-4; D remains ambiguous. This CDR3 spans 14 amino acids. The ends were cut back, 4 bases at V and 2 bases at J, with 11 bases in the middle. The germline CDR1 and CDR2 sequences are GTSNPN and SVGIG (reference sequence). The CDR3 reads CAWTMGGTNEKLFF. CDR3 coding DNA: TGTGCCTGGACTATGGGAGGCACTAATGAAAAACTGTTTTTT.

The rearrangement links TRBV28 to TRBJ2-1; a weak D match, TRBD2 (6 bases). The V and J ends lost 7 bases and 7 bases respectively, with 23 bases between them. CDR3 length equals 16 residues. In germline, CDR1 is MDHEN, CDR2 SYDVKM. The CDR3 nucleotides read TGTGCCAGCAACGTGAATCGGGAGAAGCCTAGGAATGAGCAGTTCTTC. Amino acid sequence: CASNVNREKPRNEQFF.

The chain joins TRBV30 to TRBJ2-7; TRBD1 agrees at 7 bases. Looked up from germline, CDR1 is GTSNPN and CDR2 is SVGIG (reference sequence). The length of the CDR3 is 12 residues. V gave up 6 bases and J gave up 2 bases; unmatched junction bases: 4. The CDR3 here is CACHRGPYEQYF. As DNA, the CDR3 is TGTGCCTGTCACAGGGGTCCCTACGAGCAGTACTTC. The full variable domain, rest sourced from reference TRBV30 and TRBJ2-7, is SQTIHQWPATLVQPVGSPLSLECTVEGTSNPNLYWYRQAAGRGLQLLFYSVGIGQISSEVPQNLSASRPQDRQFILSSKKLLLSDSGFYLCACHRGPYEQYFGPGTRLTVT.

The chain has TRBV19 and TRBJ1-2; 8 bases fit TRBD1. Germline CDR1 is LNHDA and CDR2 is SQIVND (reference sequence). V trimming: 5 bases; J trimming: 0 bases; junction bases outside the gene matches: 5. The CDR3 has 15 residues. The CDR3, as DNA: TGTGCCAGTAGTGTAACAGGGGGAGCTAACTATGGCTACACCTTC. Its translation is CASSVTGGANYGYTF. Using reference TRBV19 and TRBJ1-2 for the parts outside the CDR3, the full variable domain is DGGITQSPKYLFRKEGQNVTLSCEQNLNHDAMYWYRQDPGQGLRLIYYSQIVNDFQKGDIAEGYSVSREKKESFPLTVTSAQKNPTAFYLCASSVTGGANYGYTFGSGTRLTVV.

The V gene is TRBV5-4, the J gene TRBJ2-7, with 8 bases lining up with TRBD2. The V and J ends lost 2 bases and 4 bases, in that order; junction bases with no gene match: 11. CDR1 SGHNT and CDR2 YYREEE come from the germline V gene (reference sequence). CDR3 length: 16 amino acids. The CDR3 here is CASSFPSPGGSYEQYF. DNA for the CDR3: TGTGCCAGCAGCTTTCCCTCTCCGGGGGGGTCGTACGAGCAGTACTTC.

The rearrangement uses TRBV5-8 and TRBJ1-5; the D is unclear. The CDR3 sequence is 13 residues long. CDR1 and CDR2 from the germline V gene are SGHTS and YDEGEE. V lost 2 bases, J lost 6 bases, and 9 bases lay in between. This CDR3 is CASSFWFSQPQHF. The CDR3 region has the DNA TGTGCCAGCAGCTTTTGGTTCAGTCAGCCCCAGCATTTT.

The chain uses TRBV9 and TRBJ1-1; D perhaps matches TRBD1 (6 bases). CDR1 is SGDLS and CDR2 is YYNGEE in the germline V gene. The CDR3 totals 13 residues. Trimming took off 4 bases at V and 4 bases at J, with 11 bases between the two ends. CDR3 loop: CASSMGGGTEAFF. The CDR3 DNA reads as TGTGCCAGCAGCATGGGAGGGGGCACTGAAGCTTTCTTT.

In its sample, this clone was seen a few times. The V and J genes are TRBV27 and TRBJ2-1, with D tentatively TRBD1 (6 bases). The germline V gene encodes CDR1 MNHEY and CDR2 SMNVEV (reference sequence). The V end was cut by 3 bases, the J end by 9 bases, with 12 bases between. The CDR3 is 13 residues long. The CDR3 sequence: CASSFTGTTEQFF. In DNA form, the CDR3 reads TGTGCCAGCAGTTTCACGGGGACAACTGAGCAGTTCTTC.